Presented here are 22 T cell receptor beta chains from one specimen sequenced in a study of cytomegalovirus exposure and HLA in healthy donors. Primers for the PCR totalled 60 Vbeta and 13 Jbeta. Generated by immunoSEQ multiplex PCR, the TCRdb table keeps only in-frame clones and is missing some. The sample shows roughly 170,000 clones, approximately 77% of them seen only once. The sample taken for sequencing was PBMCs. Receptors were obtained from a male donor in good health and CMV-seronegative.

V gene TRBV7-8 combines with J gene TRBJ2-7; 7 positions match TRBD2. The V and J ends lost 1 base and 6 bases, in that order; junction bases with no gene match: 6. CDR3 size: 14 residues. Germline values: CDR1 SGHVS, CDR2 FQNEAQ. CDR3 sequence (DNA): TGTGCCAGCAGCTTAGATGGGGGGGGGAGCGAGCAGTACTTC. Translation gives CASSLDGGGSEQYF.

V usage is TRBV7-2 and J usage is TRBJ2-5, with a possible D match to TRBD2 (6 bases). Germline V gene lookup returns CDR1 SGHTA and CDR2 FQGNSA. The V gene lost 2 bases and the J gene lost 5 bases, with 15 bases spanning the gap. The length of the CDR3 is 15 residues. The CDR3 coding sequence is TGTGCCAGCAGCTTACCAGTTAGCGGTGCGGAGACCCAGTACTTC. This translates into CASSLPVSGAETQYF.

The J gene is TRBJ2-5, the V gene TRBV7-9, with 9 bases aligning to TRBD2. The CDR3 consists of 16 residues. The germline gives CDR1 SEHNR, CDR2 FQNEAQ (reference sequence). The trim removed 5 bases at V and 1 base at J, leaving 8 bases unmatched. The CDR3 region is CASSLGLAKSQETQYF. Written as DNA, the CDR3 is TGTGCCAGCAGCCTAGGACTAGCGAAATCCCAAGAGACCCAGTACTTC.

The gene calls are TRBV5-1 and TRBJ2-1; D is uncertain. CDR1 and CDR2 (germline): SGHRS, YFSETQ. With 0 bases removed from V and 9 bases from J, the gap between germline ends came to 10 bases. The CDR3 runs to 13 residues. The CDR3 region has the DNA TGCGCCAGCAGCTTGGGCACCACTGGTGAGCAGTTCTTC. It encodes CASSLGTTGEQFF.

V gene TRBV7-3 combines with J gene TRBJ2-2; perhaps TRBD2 as D (5 bases). CDR1 and CDR2 from the germline V gene are SGHTA and FQGTGA. This CDR3 is 15 amino acids long. Trimming shortened V by 7 bases and J by 0 bases, and 12 bases separated the two germline ends. The CDR3 nucleotides read TGTGCCAGCACCCCTAGCTTATCGAACACCGGGGAGCTGTTTTTT. Its translation: CASTPSLSNTGELFF.

CDR3 nucleotides: TGTGCCAGCTCACCTCTAGCGGGAGGTTCCACCGGGGAGCTGTTTTTT. It translates to CASSPLAGGSTGELFF. V usage is TRBV18 and J usage is TRBJ2-2, with TRBD2 identical over 11 bases. This CDR3 has 16 residues. The V segment lost 3 bases and the J segment 4 bases; nucleotides outside the gene matches: 4. CDR1 is KGHSH, CDR2 LQKENI, per germline.

This clone showed up just once. The V gene is TRBV9, the J gene TRBJ2-1; D perhaps matches TRBD1 (5 bases). V lost 0 bases to trimming and J lost 3 bases, with 10 bases between them. The germline gives CDR1 SGDLS, CDR2 YYNGEE. CDR3 size: 15 residues. The chain's CDR3 is CASSVVGAVYNEQFF. The CDR3 region has the DNA TGTGCCAGCAGCGTAGTTGGGGCAGTCTACAATGAGCAGTTCTTC.

V gene TRBV27 combines with J gene TRBJ2-5; 10 bases line up with TRBD1. V gave up 4 bases and J gave up 3 bases; unmatched junction bases: 11. The germline CDR1 and CDR2 sequences are MNHEY and SMNVEV (reference sequence). This CDR3 comprises 17 residues. The CDR3 nucleotides are TGTGCCAGCAGTTCTAATCACGTGACAGGGGGCGAAGAGACCCAGTACTTC. Translating gives CASSSNHVTGGEETQYF.

The chain employs TRBV7-7 and TRBJ2-5, with 10 bases fitting TRBD1. Germline trimming cut 5 bases from V and 5 bases from J; bases unmatched to any gene: 5. This CDR3 has 14 residues. CDR1 is SSHAT, CDR2 FNYEAQ, per germline (reference sequence). Written as DNA, the CDR3 is TGTGCCAGCAGCCCCGACAGGGGGCGGGAGACCCAGTACTTC. This translates into CASSPDRGRETQYF.

This clone was counted between two and nine times. V and J are TRBV9 and TRBJ1-2, with TRBD1 matching over 7 bases. CDR1 is SGDLS, CDR2 YYNGEE, per germline. The length of the CDR3 is 15 residues. V lost 3 bases and J lost 4; bases outside the gene matches: 9. CDR3 sequence: CASSGAGWTGYGYTF. For the CDR3, the DNA is TGTGCCAGCAGCGGAGCTGGGTGGACAGGCTATGGCTACACCTTC.

The gene calls are TRBV2 and TRBJ2-3; 10 bases line up with TRBD2. Germline values: CDR1 SNHLY, CDR2 FYNNEI. This CDR3 contains 14 residues. With V trimmed by 6 bases and J by 3 bases, 3 bases remained unmatched. The CDR3 region is CASRVAGGTDTQYF. DNA for the CDR3: TGTGCCAGCAGGGTAGCGGGGGGAACAGATACGCAGTATTTT.

This chain joins TRBV29-1 and TRBJ1-4, with 9 positions matching TRBD1. Germline CDR1 is SQVTM and CDR2 is ANQGSEA. The CDR3 loop spans 14 amino acids. The V and J ends lost 5 bases and 8 bases, in that order; junction bases with no gene match: 9. The CDR3 is CSVRGQGLGEKLFF. DNA for the CDR3: TGCAGCGTTCGCGGACAGGGGTTGGGGGAAAAACTGTTTTTT.

V and J are TRBV27 and TRBJ2-1; 9 bases match TRBD2. CDR1 and CDR2 (germline): MNHEY, SMNVEV (reference sequence). The CDR3 covers 16 residues. V lost 2 bases to trimming and J lost 7 bases; unmatched junction nucleotides: 9. The CDR3 region has the DNA TGTGCCAGCAGTTTACGAGGTAGCGGGAGACAAAATGAGCAGTTCTTC. Its protein product is CASSLRGSGRQNEQFF.

The V call is TRBV6-5, the J call TRBJ1-1, with 9 bases aligning to TRBD1. Germline V gene lookup returns CDR1 MNHEY and CDR2 SVGAGI. The junction had 5 bases not matched to a gene; V was cut back by 5 bases and J by 4 bases. The CDR3 covers 14 residues. As DNA, the CDR3 is TGTGCCAGCAGTCCCTCGACAGGGGGCACTGAAGCTTTCTTT. Translated: CASSPSTGGTEAFF.

The chain uses TRBV13 and TRBJ2-7; no definite D call. The germline CDR1 and CDR2 sequences are PRHDT and FYEKMQ (reference sequence). V was trimmed by 6 bases and J by 4 bases, leaving 16 bases between them. The CDR3 covers 14 residues. The CDR3 region has the DNA TGTGCCAGCAGTGAAGCGCTGAGTCCTTACGAGCAGTACTTC. Its translation is CASSEALSPYEQYF.

The chain joins TRBV19 to TRBJ2-1; no definite D call. V lost 9 bases and J 6 bases, leaving 24 bases between the germline ends. Germline V gene lookup returns CDR1 LNHDA and CDR2 SQIVND (reference sequence). The CDR3 has 16 amino acids. The CDR3 bases are TGTGCCAGCAACCCTAATGGTAGACTTACCACCAATGAGCAGTTCTTC. Translation: CASNPNGRLTTNEQFF.

V is TRBV6-6 and J is TRBJ1-5, with 7 bases that match TRBD1. This CDR3 region has 15 residues. Germline V gives CDR1 MNHNY, CDR2 SVGAGI (reference sequence). The V and J ends lost 6 bases and 5 bases, in that order; junction bases with no gene match: 10. The CDR3 reads CASSRMEGADQPQHF. The DNA for the CDR3 is TGTGCCAGCAGCAGAATGGAGGGGGCCGATCAGCCCCAGCATTTT.

The chain recombines TRBV2 with TRBJ2-1; unclear D gene. Germline V gene lookup returns CDR1 SNHLY and CDR2 FYNNEI. CDR3 length: 14 residues. The germline V and J ends were trimmed by 3 bases and 12 bases, with 18 bases remaining between them. The CDR3 loop reads CASSDNGLPQAQFF. CDR3 sequence (DNA): TGTGCCAGCAGTGATAACGGCCTCCCTCAGGCGCAGTTCTTC.

V and J are TRBV27 and TRBJ2-3; D may be TRBD2 (5 bases). The CDR3 is 16 amino acids. V dropped 6 bases and J dropped 1 base, with 17 bases sitting between them. The V gene's germline CDR1 is MNHEY and CDR2 SMNVEV (reference sequence). The CDR3 here is CASSATRSTGTDTQYF. The CDR3 DNA follows: TGTGCCAGCAGCGCCACTAGATCTACGGGCACAGATACGCAGTATTTT.

The gene calls are TRBV2 and TRBJ1-3, with D hard to call. The CDR3 length is 14 residues. V was cut by 4 bases and J by 2 bases, with 9 bases left in between. The germline V gene has CDR1 SNHLY and CDR2 FYNNEI. CDR3 sequence reads: CASSGREAGNTIYF. The CDR3 DNA is TGTGCCAGCAGTGGGCGGGAGGCTGGAAACACCATATATTTT. Full variable domain (rest looked up from reference TRBV2 and TRBJ1-3): EPEVTQTPSHQVTQMGQEVILRCVPISNHLYFYWYRQILGQKVEFLVSFYNNEISEKSEIFDDQFSVERPDGSNFTLKIRSTKLEDSAMYFCASSGREAGNTIYFGEGSWLTVV.

This clone was observed a few times. This chain joins TRBV5-4 and TRBJ2-7, with 9 bases lining up with TRBD1. V shed 4 bases, J shed 3 bases, and the junction held 14 bases outside the gene matches. Germline V lookup: CDR1 SGHNT, CDR2 YYREEE (reference sequence). This CDR3 has 17 residues. The CDR3 loop reads CASSTSPWDRVYYEQYF. The CDR3, as DNA: TGTGCCAGCAGCACGAGCCCCTGGGACAGGGTATACTACGAGCAGTACTTC.

The chain combines TRBV19 with TRBJ2-7; a weak D match, TRBD1 (5 bases). V lost 4 bases to trimming and J lost 5 bases, with 12 bases between them. Looked up from germline, CDR1 is LNHDA and CDR2 is SQIVND (reference sequence). The CDR3 loop spans 13 amino acids. As DNA, the CDR3 is TGTGCCAGTAGTAAACAGGCCGACCACGAGCAGTACTTC. This sequence encodes CASSKQADHEQYF. Combining the CDR3 with reference TRBV19 and TRBJ2-7 gives the whole variable domain DGGITQSPKYLFRKEGQNVTLSCEQNLNHDAMYWYRQDPGQGLRLIYYSQIVNDFQKGDIAEGYSVSREKKESFPLTVTSAQKNPTAFYLCASSKQADHEQYFGPGTRLTVT.